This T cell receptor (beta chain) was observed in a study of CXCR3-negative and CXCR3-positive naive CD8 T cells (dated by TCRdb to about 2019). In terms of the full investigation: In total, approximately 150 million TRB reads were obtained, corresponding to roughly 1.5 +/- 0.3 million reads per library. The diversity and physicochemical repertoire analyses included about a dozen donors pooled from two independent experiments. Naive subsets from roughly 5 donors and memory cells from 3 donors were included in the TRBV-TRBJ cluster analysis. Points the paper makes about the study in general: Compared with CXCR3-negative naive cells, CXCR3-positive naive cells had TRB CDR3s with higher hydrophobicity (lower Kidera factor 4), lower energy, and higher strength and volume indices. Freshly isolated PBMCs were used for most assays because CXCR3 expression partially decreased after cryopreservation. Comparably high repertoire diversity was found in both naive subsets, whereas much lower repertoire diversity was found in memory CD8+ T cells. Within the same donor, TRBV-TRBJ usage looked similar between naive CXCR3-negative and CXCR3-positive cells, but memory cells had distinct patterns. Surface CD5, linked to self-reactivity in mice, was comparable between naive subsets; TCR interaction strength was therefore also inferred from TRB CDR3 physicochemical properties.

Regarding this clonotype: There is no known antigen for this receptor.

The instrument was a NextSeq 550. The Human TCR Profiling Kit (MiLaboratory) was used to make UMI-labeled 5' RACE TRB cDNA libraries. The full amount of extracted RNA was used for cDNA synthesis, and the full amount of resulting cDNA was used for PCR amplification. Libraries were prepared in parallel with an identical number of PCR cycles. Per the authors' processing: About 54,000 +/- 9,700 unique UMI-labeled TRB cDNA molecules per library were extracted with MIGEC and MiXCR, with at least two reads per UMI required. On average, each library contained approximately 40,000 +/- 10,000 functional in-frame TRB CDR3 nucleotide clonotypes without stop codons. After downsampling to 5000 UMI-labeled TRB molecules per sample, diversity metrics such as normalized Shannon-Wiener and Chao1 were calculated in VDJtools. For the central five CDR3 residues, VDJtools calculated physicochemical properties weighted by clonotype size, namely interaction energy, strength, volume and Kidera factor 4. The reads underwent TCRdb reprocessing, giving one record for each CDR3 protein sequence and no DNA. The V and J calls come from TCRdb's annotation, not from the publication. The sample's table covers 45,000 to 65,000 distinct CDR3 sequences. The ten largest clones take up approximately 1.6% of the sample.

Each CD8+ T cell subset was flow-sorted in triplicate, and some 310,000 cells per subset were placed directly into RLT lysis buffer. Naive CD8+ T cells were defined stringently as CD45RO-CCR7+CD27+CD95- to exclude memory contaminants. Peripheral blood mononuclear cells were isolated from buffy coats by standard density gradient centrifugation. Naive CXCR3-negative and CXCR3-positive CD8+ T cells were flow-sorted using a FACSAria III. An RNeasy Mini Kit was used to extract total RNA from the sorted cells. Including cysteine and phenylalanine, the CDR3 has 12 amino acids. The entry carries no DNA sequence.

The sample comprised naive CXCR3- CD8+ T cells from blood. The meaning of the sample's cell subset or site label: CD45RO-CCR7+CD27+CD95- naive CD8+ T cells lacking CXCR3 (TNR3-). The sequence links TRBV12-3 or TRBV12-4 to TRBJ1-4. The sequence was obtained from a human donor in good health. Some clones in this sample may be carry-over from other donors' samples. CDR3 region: CAIRATNEKLFF.